This TCR beta chain was identified during a study of shared clonotypes between healthy human individuals. Study-wide results and caveats: Since donors were few, the genetic and exposure-history diversity represented was limited.

Naivety among CD8 cells was defined by CD45RO negativity and positive CCR7 selection, thereby excluding terminally differentiated effector memory CD45RA+ cells. Healthy adults negative for HIV, lacking recent acute infections or vaccinations, served as donors. For this clone: Its specificity is unknown.

From germline, CDR1 is MNHEY and CDR2 SVGAGI. V shed 3 bases, J shed 9 bases, and the junction held 3 bases outside the gene matches. The CDR3 runs to 12 residues. Sequencing was performed with immunoSEQ multiplex PCR; in TCRdb, only in-frame clones are kept and a portion is missing. The data show under 1 million clones, around 93% seen once. The source material was naive CD8+ T cells sorted from blood. The clonotype comes from a man younger than 45 in good health. The chain employs TRBV6-5 and TRBJ1-2, with 8 bases lining up with TRBD1. CDR3 protein: CASSYTGGSYTF. As DNA, the CDR3 is TGTGCCAGCAGTTATACAGGGGGAAGCTACACCTTC.